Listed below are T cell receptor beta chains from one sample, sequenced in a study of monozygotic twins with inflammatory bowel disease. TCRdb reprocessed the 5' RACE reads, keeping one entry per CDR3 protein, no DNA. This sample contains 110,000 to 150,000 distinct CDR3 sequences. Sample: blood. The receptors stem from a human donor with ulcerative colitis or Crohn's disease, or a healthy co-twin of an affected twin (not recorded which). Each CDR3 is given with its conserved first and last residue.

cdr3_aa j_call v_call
CASSWDRNSRTEAFF TRBJ1-1 TRBV5-4
CASSYSGQNYEQYF TRBJ2-7 TRBV6-5
CASSFARGGTSYEQYF TRBJ2-7 TRBV12-3/TRBV12-4
CASSLGQVDNEQFF TRBJ2-1 TRBV18
CASSLDRGFNQPQHF TRBJ1-5 TRBV5-1
CASSRDLPGQGVPEAFF TRBJ1-1 TRBV2
CASSKASGANVLTF TRBJ2-6 TRBV7-9
CASSYGRAPTGELFF TRBJ2-2 TRBV6-5
CASSFHPATDTQYF TRBJ2-3 TRBV5-1
CASSFWAGTGGNQPQHF TRBJ1-5 TRBV28
CAWSVRQVRYF TRBJ2-7 TRBV30
CASSLADRARRYEQYF TRBJ2-7 TRBV28
CSASLLENYGYTF TRBJ1-2 TRBV20-1
CASSPGTSGRSEQFF TRBJ2-1 TRBV28
CASSYPGQLNLYGYTF TRBJ1-2 TRBV27
CATSASGREDTQYF TRBJ2-3 TRBV24-1
CSVRQGTYEQYF TRBJ2-7 TRBV29-1
CASSFPGQGKAEAFF TRBJ1-1 TRBV19
CASSSTGGQSYNEQFF TRBJ2-1 TRBV12-3/TRBV12-4
CASSERETDTQYF TRBJ2-3 TRBV5-1
CASRLAGGPMNEQFF TRBJ2-1 TRBV10-2
CASSLVPGVEPQHF TRBJ1-5 TRBV5-1
CSVKGLAGNYEQYF TRBJ2-7 TRBV29-1
CASSRRSSGGSSYNEQFF TRBJ2-1 TRBV12-3/TRBV12-4
CASSDGTSQETQYF TRBJ2-5 TRBV10-1
CASSPNNGQWVYEQYF TRBJ2-7 TRBV12-3/TRBV12-4
CATSARPMGATNEKLFF TRBJ1-4 TRBV24-1
CSVLPEVGYEQYF TRBJ2-7 TRBV29-1
CASSLVGSGYEQYF TRBJ2-7 TRBV7-9
CASSQDRGPKYGYTF TRBJ1-2 TRBV3-1
CASSQTENQPQHF TRBJ1-5 TRBV6-4
CASATLGTGSRNYGYTF TRBJ1-2 TRBV7-3
CASSSGFQGATEAFF TRBJ1-1 TRBV7-9
CASSDPGQMNTEAFF TRBJ1-1 TRBV2
CASSSLAGGSNEQFF TRBJ2-1 TRBV5-1
CASRAPVATDTQYF TRBJ2-3 TRBV12-3/TRBV12-4
CAIRQGGEVFF TRBJ1-1 TRBV10-3
CSARGRGAQTNTDTQYF TRBJ2-3 TRBV20-1
CASSDSVRSGTDTQYF TRBJ2-3 TRBV6-4
CASSQTISSDNEQFF TRBJ2-1 TRBV11-2
CASSSRREGEQYF TRBJ2-7 TRBV5-5
CASSLGSGTSLVTQYF TRBJ2-3 TRBV7-2
CSASRGVDGYTF TRBJ1-2 TRBV20-1
CASSLGGLAEAFF TRBJ1-1 TRBV12-3/TRBV12-4
CASSISSPGEKLFF TRBJ1-4 TRBV19
CASRFGTSSSYEQYF TRBJ2-7 TRBV6-2/TRBV6-3
CASSSTAGTGSYTF TRBJ1-2 TRBV7-9
CASSLVPSATYEQYF TRBJ2-7 TRBV7-2
CASSEEGWTDTQYF TRBJ2-3 TRBV6-4
CASSFLAVSYEQYF TRBJ2-7 TRBV7-2
CATSGSGLYNEQFF TRBJ2-1 TRBV15
CATQPWTGTTGELFF TRBJ2-2 TRBV24-1
CASSLGVLYEQYF TRBJ2-7 TRBV5-8